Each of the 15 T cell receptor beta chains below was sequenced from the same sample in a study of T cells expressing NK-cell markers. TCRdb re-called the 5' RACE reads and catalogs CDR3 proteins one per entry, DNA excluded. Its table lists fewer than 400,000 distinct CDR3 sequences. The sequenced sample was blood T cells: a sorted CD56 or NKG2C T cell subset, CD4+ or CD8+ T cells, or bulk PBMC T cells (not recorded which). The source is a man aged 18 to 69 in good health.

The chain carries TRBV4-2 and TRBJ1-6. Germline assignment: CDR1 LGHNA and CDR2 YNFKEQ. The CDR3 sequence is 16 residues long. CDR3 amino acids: CASSQKGGGYNSPLHF.

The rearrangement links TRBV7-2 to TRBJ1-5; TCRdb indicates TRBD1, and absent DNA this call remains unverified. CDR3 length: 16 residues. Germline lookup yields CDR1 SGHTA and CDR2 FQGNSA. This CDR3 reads CASSLAVQGTNQPQHF.

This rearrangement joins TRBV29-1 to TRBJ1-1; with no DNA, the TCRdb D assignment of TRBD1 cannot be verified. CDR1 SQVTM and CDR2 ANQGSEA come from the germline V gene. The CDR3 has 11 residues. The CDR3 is CSVVTGAEAFF.

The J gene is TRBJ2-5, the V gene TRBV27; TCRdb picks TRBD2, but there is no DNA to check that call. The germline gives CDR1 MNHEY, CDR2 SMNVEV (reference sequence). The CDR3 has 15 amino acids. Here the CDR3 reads CASSLYSSGAQTQYF.

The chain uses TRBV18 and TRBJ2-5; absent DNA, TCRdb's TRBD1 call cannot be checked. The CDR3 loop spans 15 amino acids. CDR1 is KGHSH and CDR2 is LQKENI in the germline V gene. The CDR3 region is CASSPLGAYQETQYF.

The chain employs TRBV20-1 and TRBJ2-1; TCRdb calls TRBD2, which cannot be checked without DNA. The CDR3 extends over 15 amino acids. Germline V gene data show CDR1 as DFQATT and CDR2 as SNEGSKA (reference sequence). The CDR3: CSARGTSGGAREQFF.

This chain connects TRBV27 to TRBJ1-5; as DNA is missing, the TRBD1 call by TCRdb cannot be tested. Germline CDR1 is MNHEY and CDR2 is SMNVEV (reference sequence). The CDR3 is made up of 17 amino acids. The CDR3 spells CASSWGTGGGGSQPQHF.

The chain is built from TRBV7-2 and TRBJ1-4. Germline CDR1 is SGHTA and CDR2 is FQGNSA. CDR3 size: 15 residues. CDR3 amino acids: CASSLYGPSNEKLFF.

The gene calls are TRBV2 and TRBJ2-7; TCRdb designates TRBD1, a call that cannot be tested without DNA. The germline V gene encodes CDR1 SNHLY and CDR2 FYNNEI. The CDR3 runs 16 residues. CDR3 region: CASSEASGTGTYEQYF.

CDR3 in amino acids: CASSQDASGGTTDTQYF. The chain recombines TRBV4-2 with TRBJ2-3; no DNA is available, so the TRBD2 call from TCRdb remains unchecked. The germline V gene has CDR1 LGHNA and CDR2 YNFKEQ. The CDR3 extends over 17 amino acids.

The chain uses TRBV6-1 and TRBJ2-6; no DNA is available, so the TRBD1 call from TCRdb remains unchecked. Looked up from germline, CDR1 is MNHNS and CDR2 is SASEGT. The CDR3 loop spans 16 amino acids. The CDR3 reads CASSVDRVSGANVLTF.

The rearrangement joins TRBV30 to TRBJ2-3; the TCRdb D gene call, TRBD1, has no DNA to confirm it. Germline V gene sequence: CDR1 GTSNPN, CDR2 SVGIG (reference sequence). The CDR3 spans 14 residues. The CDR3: CAWSQGGAGSTQYF.

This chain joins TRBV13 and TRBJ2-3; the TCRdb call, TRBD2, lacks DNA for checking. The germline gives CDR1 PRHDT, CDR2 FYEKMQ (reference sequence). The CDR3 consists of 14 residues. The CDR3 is CASSLVASGGTQYF.

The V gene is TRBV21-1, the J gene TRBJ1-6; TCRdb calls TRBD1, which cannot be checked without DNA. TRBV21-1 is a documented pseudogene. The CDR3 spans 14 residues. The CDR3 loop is CASSKKPSGSPLHF.

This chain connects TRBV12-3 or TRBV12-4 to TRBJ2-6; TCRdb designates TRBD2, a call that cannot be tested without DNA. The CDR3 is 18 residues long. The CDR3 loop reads CASSFLKSGYSGANVLTF.